This T cell receptor beta chain was found in a study of T cells expressing NK-cell markers (dated by TCRdb to 2020 to 2021). General notes on the study: In sorted CD3+CD56+NKG2C+, CD3+CD56+NKG2C- and CD3+CD56-NKG2C+ T-cell subsets from several donors, TCR beta-chain repertoires were profiled. The eight sequenced donors were randomly selected healthy volunteers, three men and five women. Seven of the eight sequenced donors were HCMV-seropositive and one was HCMV-seronegative. Sequencing of the libraries produced 2 x 150 bp reads on Illumina HiSeq 2000/2500, MiSeq or NextSeq. Results the study describes overall, beyond this receptor: It remained unclear whether the expanded NKG2C-expressing T cell clones were specific for HCMV antigens. Those dominant clonotypes were again the most abundant among CD3+CD56-NKG2C+ cells in a few donors, at about 28.3-60.1%. In six donors, the dominant CD3+CD56+NKG2C+ clonotypes were among the top 10 CD8+ clonotypes and accounted for roughly 1.0-7.0% of CD8+ T cells.

About this clonotype itself: Which antigen it targets is not known.

From the cysteine through the phenylalanine, the CDR3 covers 14 amino acids. DNA is not recorded here. Reading the germline V gene gives CDR1 SGHTA and CDR2 FQGNSA. To determine HCMV serostatus, a commercial ELISA kit was used to detect HCMV-specific IgG in serum. Peripheral blood mononuclear cells were isolated from blood by Ficoll density gradient centrifugation. Sequenced on an Illumina HiSeq 2000. The TCR beta cDNA libraries were made using 5'RACE template switching, a step that added both a universal primer site and unique molecular identifiers. Priming for cDNA synthesis came from the TCR beta constant segment, and two successive PCR amplification steps followed. As for the authors' bioinformatics: Reads were demultiplexed and grouped by UMI with MIGEC, and clonotypes were assembled and quantified with MiTCR. To exclude erroneous sequences, only TCR cDNA sequences supported by at least two reads were retained. The tcR package was used for downstream repertoire analysis, with clonotypes matched between fractions based on CDR3 nucleotide sequence plus V segment. VDJmatch was used to annotate antigen specificity against VDJdb, with one amino acid substitution in CDR3 permitted. Reads reprocessed by TCRdb are summarized as one entry per CDR3 protein sequence, and DNA is absent. The V and J calls shown here were made by TCRdb, not taken from the authors' results. This sample's table contains 550,000 to 600,000 distinct CDR3 sequences. 3% to 4.5% of the sample is in the top ten clones.

Recombination linked TRBV7-2 to TRBJ2-5; TCRdb gives TRBD1 as the D gene, but with no DNA this cannot be confirmed. This receptor was identified in a man aged 18-30 years in good health. Donor details come from another sample of the same person, matched by shared clones. Specimen: blood T cells: a sorted CD56 or NKG2C T cell subset, CD4+ or CD8+ T cells, or bulk PBMC T cells (not recorded which). CDR3 loop: CASSSPGQGKTQYF.